This TCR beta chain was recorded in a study of CD8 T cells in ankylosing spondylitis. The study's findings and limits: A TCR beta motif of eight highly homologous variants appeared characteristic of ankylosing spondylitis blood.

TCRdb called the 5' RACE reads again in MiXCR, with one record for every CDR3 protein. The sample gives about 31,000 distinct CDR3 sequences, around 7.2% of which show up once; more than 9% is in the top ten. As for this clonotype: Its specificity is not known.

The sequence was obtained from a male donor with ankylosing spondylitis or in good health (not recorded which). The sample comprised blood, either unsorted or a sorted T cell fraction (not recorded which).

The CDR3 loop reads CAMGLGDGKKAGTQYF. Here the CDR3 DNA reads TGTGCCATGGGCCTTGGGGACGGGAAAAAAGCCGGTACGCAGTATTTT. The chain joins TRBV5-3 to TRBJ2-3; tentatively, D is TRBD1 or TRBD2 (5 bases each). TRBV5-3 is given ORF status, its function remaining uncertain. Trimming left V 9 bases short and J 8 bases short, with 28 bases between. The CDR3 runs 16 residues.